These 14 T cell receptor beta chains share one sample of origin, sequenced in a study of T cells in Graves' hyperthyroidism and ophthalmopathy. Amplification yielded TCR beta CDR3 regions, with RNA transcripts as the source. First-round RT-PCR targeting the TCR CDR3 was performed with the HTBI primer set. Each CDR3 protein gets one entry after TCRdb re-called the multiplex PCR reads with MiXCR. The table includes roughly 500,000 distinct CDR3 sequences, approximately 15% detected once. Specimen: blood. These receptor sequences come from a woman aged 25 to 45 with Graves' hyperthyroidism that later progressed to Graves' ophthalmopathy.

This clonotype was found many times. The chain uses TRBV28 and TRBJ2-3, with D uncertain. Germline CDR1 reads MDHEN; CDR2 reads SYDVKM. Trimming removed 4 bases from V and 2 bases from J, with 19 bases in between. CDR3 length: 17 residues. The DNA for the CDR3 is TGTGCCAGCAGTTCACCCGGGCAGGACCCTGCCACAGATACGCAGTATTTT. Translating it yields CASSSPGQDPATDTQYF.

The sample holds many counts of this clonotype. The genes are TRBV6-2 or TRBV6-3 and TRBJ2-5, with TRBD2 as a possible D gene (6 bases). The CDR3 is 16 amino acids. Germline V gene lookup returns CDR1 MNHEY and CDR2 SVGEGT. The V end was cut by 7 bases, the J end by 2 bases, with 20 bases between. CDR3 region: CASTPLTVGRQETQYF. CDR3 nucleotide sequence: TGTGCCAGCACCCCGCTCACCGTGGGGAGGCAAGAGACCCAGTACTTC.

This chain uses TRBV25-1 with TRBJ2-1; the match to TRBD1 covers 8 bases. The CDR3 is 17 amino acids. The trim removed 4 bases at V and 8 bases at J, leaving 16 bases unmatched. Germline V lookup: CDR1 MGHDK, CDR2 SYGVNS. CDR3 protein: CASSGALGTGSGDEQFF. The CDR3 nucleotides read TGTGCCAGCAGTGGGGCGTTAGGGACAGGTTCTGGTGATGAGCAGTTCTTC.

The table lists this clonotype with many counts. This chain connects TRBV11-2 to TRBJ2-7; D gene unclear. Germline loops: CDR1 SGHAT, CDR2 FQNNGV. This CDR3 contains 13 residues. Trimming took 5 bases from V and 2 from J, leaving 10 bases between them. CDR3 loop: CASSPGEPYEQYF. CDR3 in DNA: TGTGCCAGCAGCCCAGGAGAGCCCTACGAGCAGTACTTC.

This clonotype was seen a few times. The chain joins TRBV27 to TRBJ2-7; possible D gene TRBD1, 6 bases. Germline V lookup: CDR1 MNHEY, CDR2 SMNVEV (reference sequence). V was pared by 6 bases and J by 2 bases, with 17 bases between. This CDR3 contains 15 residues. CDR3 sequence reads: CASRGWGGDTYEQYF. The CDR3 DNA follows: TGTGCCAGCAGGGGATGGGGTGGGGACACCTACGAGCAGTACTTC.

There are many counts of this clonotype. This chain joins TRBV5-1 and TRBJ1-2; 9 positions agree with TRBD1. Germline lookup yields CDR1 SGHRS and CDR2 YFSETQ. Trimming cost V 6 bases and J 6 bases; bases outside gene matches: 9. The CDR3 length is 14 residues. The CDR3 region has the DNA TGCGCCAGCACTGATACAGGGGGCGCGGATGGCTACACCTTC. Translation: CASTDTGGADGYTF.

In this sample, this clonotype turned up many times. V usage is TRBV15 and J usage is TRBJ1-2; D gene ambiguous. The CDR3 contains 13 residues. Between the trimmed V and J ends, which lost 0 bases and 4 bases, there was a span of 6 bases. Per germline, CDR1 LNHNV and CDR2 YYDKDF (reference sequence). Here the CDR3 reads CATSRDEGYGYTF. Written as DNA, the CDR3 is TGTGCCACCAGCAGAGACGAGGGCTATGGCTACACCTTC.

The table lists this clonotype with many counts. The rearrangement links TRBV28 to TRBJ2-7; 9 nucleotides agree with TRBD1. The CDR3 runs 14 residues. The V gene's germline CDR1 is MDHEN and CDR2 SYDVKM. Losses at the gene ends were 7 bases for V and 4 bases for J; bases not matched to a gene: 8. The CDR3 sequence is CASTEQGARYEQYF. CDR3 coding DNA: TGTGCCAGCACCGAACAGGGGGCTAGGTACGAGCAGTACTTC.

This clonotype was detected ten times or more. V and J are TRBV7-8 and TRBJ2-7; 8 positions match TRBD2. Looked up from germline, CDR1 is SGHVS and CDR2 is FQNEAQ. The CDR3 has 16 amino acids. J lost 2 bases, V lost 6 bases, and 12 bases had no gene match. The CDR3 DNA sequence: TGTGCCAGCAGTCCTCTCGGAGGAGCGGGAGCCTACGAGCAGTACTTC. Amino acids: CASSPLGGAGAYEQYF.

The table lists this clonotype with a few counts. The chain recombines TRBV19 with TRBJ2-2; D is unresolved. Germline loops: CDR1 LNHDA, CDR2 SQIVND (reference sequence). This CDR3 is 14 amino acids long. V was cut by 7 bases and J by 1 base, with 10 bases left in between. CDR3 loop: CASNVLLNTGELFF. The DNA for the CDR3 is TGTGCCAGTAACGTCCTATTGAACACCGGGGAGCTGTTTTTT.

This clonotype was seen many times. The rearrangement joins TRBV28 to TRBJ1-1; no definite D call. Germline values: CDR1 MDHEN, CDR2 SYDVKM. The V end was cut by 5 bases, the J end by 1 base, with 14 bases between. The CDR3 sequence is 15 residues long. CDR3 loop: CASSRRYEPNTEAFF. The CDR3 bases are TGTGCCAGCAGTCGCCGGTACGAACCGAACACTGAAGCTTTCTTT.

This clonotype was picked up a small number of times. The chain uses TRBV20-1 and TRBJ2-2; unclear D gene. This CDR3 region has 14 residues. The germline V gene has CDR1 DFQATT and CDR2 SNEGSKA (reference sequence). This CDR3 reads CTIRRLRNTGELFF. CDR3 in DNA: TGCACCATAAGGAGACTCCGAAACACCGGGGAGCTGTTTTTT.

This clonotype was counted at least ten times. The V and J genes are TRBV3-1 and TRBJ1-5; unclear D gene. This CDR3 has 14 amino acids. Trimming took off 0 bases at V and 2 bases at J, with 5 bases between the two ends. Germline V lookup: CDR1 LGHDT, CDR2 YNNKEL (reference sequence). CDR3 coding DNA: TGTGCCAGCAGCCAAGATCCGGGCAATCAGCCCCAGCATTTT. This translates into CASSQDPGNQPQHF.

The chain carries TRBV4-1 and TRBJ1-2, with TRBD1 matching over 8 bases. Germline V gene sequence: CDR1 MGHRA, CDR2 YSYEKL. V dropped 5 bases and J dropped 4; count of bases not matched to a gene: 9. The CDR3 consists of 15 residues. In nucleotides, the CDR3 is TGCGCCAGCAGCTGGGGACAGGAGGATCCCTATGGCTACACCTTC. Translation: CASSWGQEDPYGYTF.